One sample yielded the 20 T cell receptor beta chains listed below, sequenced in a study of yellow fever vaccine responses in identical twins. TCRdb reprocessed the RT-PCR reads via MiXCR and lists one record per CDR3 protein. The table records 3,500 or so distinct CDR3 sequences, roughly 89% of them present only once. Sequenced here: T cells from blood (PBMCs), unsorted or a sorted subset (not recorded which), sampled before or after yellow fever vaccination (not recorded which). These receptor sequences come from a young woman who received the yellow fever vaccine.

The chain uses TRBV11-1 and TRBJ2-3; either TRBD1 or TRBD2 may fit D (5 bases each). The CDR3 loop spans 15 amino acids. Trimming cost V 5 bases and J 0 bases, with 12 bases left between them. CDR1 SGHAT and CDR2 FQDESV come from the germline V gene (reference sequence). CDR3 amino acids: CASSPGTLSTDTQYF. The CDR3, as DNA: TGTGCCAGCAGCCCCGGGACGTTGAGCACAGATACGCAGTATTTT. Based on the CDR3 plus reference TRBV11-1 and TRBJ2-3, the full variable domain is EAEVAQSPRYKITEKSQAVAFWCDPISGHATLYWYRQILGQGPELLVQFQDESVVDDSQLPKDRFSAERLKGVDSTLKIQPAELGDSAMYLCASSPGTLSTDTQYFGPGTRLTVL.

The chain carries TRBV13 and TRBJ2-1; 9 bases agree with TRBD1. The CDR3 loop spans 15 amino acids. Germline V lookup: CDR1 PRHDT, CDR2 FYEKMQ (reference sequence). V lost 0 bases, J lost 4 bases, and 1 base stayed unmatched. CDR3 nucleotides: TGTGCCAGCAGCTTAGGGACAGGGGGGTACAATGAGCAGTTCTTC. Its translation: CASSLGTGGYNEQFF.

The chain employs TRBV9 and TRBJ2-7; 11 bases fit TRBD2. The CDR3 spans 15 residues. The V gene's germline CDR1 is SGDLS and CDR2 YYNGEE. Losses at the gene ends were 4 bases for V and 6 bases for J; bases not matched to a gene: 9. The CDR3 spells CASSLSGTSGGEQYF. As DNA, the CDR3 is TGTGCCAGCAGCCTTAGTGGGACTAGCGGTGGCGAGCAGTACTTC.

This chain uses TRBV11-1 with TRBJ2-1; D may be TRBD2 (6 bases). There are 12 residues in the CDR3. CDR1 is SGHAT and CDR2 is FQDESV in the germline V gene (reference sequence). Between the trimmed V and J ends, which lost 10 bases and 8 bases, there was a span of 15 bases. CDR3 residues: CAISSGVHEQFF. CDR3 sequence (DNA): TGTGCCATCTCATCGGGGGTACATGAGCAGTTCTTC.

This chain joins TRBV2 and TRBJ2-3, with D possibly being TRBD2 (5 bases). The V gene's germline CDR1 is SNHLY and CDR2 FYNNEI. This CDR3 spans 16 amino acids. V lost 2 bases and J 1 base, leaving 13 bases between the germline ends. The DNA for the CDR3 is TGTGCCAGCAGTGAAAGTAGCGCCGCCGGCACAGATACGCAGTATTTT. It translates to CASSESSAAGTDTQYF.

The genes are TRBV24-1 and TRBJ2-1; tentative D call: TRBD2 (6 bases). V was shortened by 4 bases and J by 6 bases, with 12 bases between the two germline ends. This CDR3 comprises 14 residues. The germline V gene has CDR1 KGHDR and CDR2 SFDVKD. The CDR3 loop reads CATSDKSGSNEQFF. CDR3 bases: TGTGCCACCAGTGACAAATCCGGGAGCAATGAGCAGTTCTTC.

The rearrangement joins TRBV11-1 to TRBJ2-5; 7 bases are shared with TRBD1. Germline V CDR1 and CDR2: SGHAT, FQDESV (reference sequence). The CDR3 loop spans 16 amino acids. V lost 5 bases to trimming and J lost 2 bases; unmatched junction nucleotides: 11. For the CDR3, the DNA is TGTGCCAGCAGCCCACCCCCGGGACAGAAACAAGAGACCCAGTACTTC. Translating gives CASSPPPGQKQETQYF. The full variable domain, completed using reference TRBV11-1 and TRBJ2-5, is EAEVAQSPRYKITEKSQAVAFWCDPISGHATLYWYRQILGQGPELLVQFQDESVVDDSQLPKDRFSAERLKGVDSTLKIQPAELGDSAMYLCASSPPPGQKQETQYFGPGTRLLVL.

The J gene is TRBJ2-7, the V gene TRBV29-1; possible D gene TRBD1, 5 bases. Deletions cut 8 bases from V and 2 bases from J, with 13 bases between. The CDR3 is made up of 12 amino acids. Germline V gene sequence: CDR1 SQVTM, CDR2 ANQGSEA. The CDR3 here is CSPPTETYEQYF. Here the CDR3 DNA reads TGCAGCCCTCCGACAGAAACCTACGAGCAGTACTTC.

A single count supports this clonotype. The chain uses TRBV9 and TRBJ2-7, with 8 bases that match TRBD1. This CDR3 is 15 amino acids long. Unmatched junction bases numbered 4, after V lost 0 bases and J lost 2 bases. The germline CDR1 and CDR2 sequences are SGDLS and YYNGEE. The CDR3 region is CASSVVPGGPYEQYF. The CDR3 DNA reads TGTGCCAGCAGCGTAGTACCAGGGGGCCCCTACGAGCAGTACTTC.

The chain joins TRBV11-3 to TRBJ2-1; D tentatively fits TRBD1 or TRBD2 (5 bases each). Germline CDR1 reads SGHNT; CDR2 reads YENEEA. V lost 6 bases and J 6 bases, leaving 15 bases between the germline ends. The CDR3 spans 14 residues. The CDR3 loop reads CASSSFGTINEQFF. In nucleotides, the CDR3 is TGTGCCAGCAGTTCTTTCGGGACCATCAATGAGCAGTTCTTC.

The genes are TRBV5-1 and TRBJ1-1; D possibly corresponds to TRBD1 (5 bases). CDR1 SGHRS and CDR2 YFSETQ come from the germline V gene. V shed 4 bases and J shed 1 base, with 11 bases lying between them. The CDR3 consists of 14 residues. The CDR3 is CASSKTGENTEAFF. The CDR3, as DNA: TGCGCCAGCAGCAAAACGGGGGAGAACACTGAAGCTTTCTTT. Complete variable domain (other parts from reference TRBV5-1 and TRBJ1-1): KAGVTQTPRYLIKTRGQQVTLSCSPISGHRSVSWYQQTPGQGLQFLFEYFSETQRNKGNFPGRFSGRQFSNSRSEMNVSTLELGDSALYLCASSKTGENTEAFFGQGTRLTVV.

This chain connects TRBV21-1 to TRBJ2-7; TRBD1 is taken as the D call from the table, unchecked against the DNA. TRBV21-1 is marked as a pseudogene. This CDR3 is 16 amino acids long. In nucleotides, the CDR3 is TGTGCCAGCAGCAAACGAAGGGACAGGGAGTGCTACGAGCAGTACTTC. This sequence encodes CASSKRRDRECYEQYF.

The chain employs TRBV11-3 and TRBJ2-7; D unclear. Germline-derived CDR1 and CDR2 are SGHNT and YENEEA. Deletions cut 8 bases from V and 0 bases from J, with 8 bases between. The CDR3 extends over 12 amino acids. DNA of the CDR3: TGTGCCAGCGCCCTCAGCTCCTACGAGCAGTACTTC. This translates into CASALSSYEQYF. Based on the CDR3 plus reference TRBV11-3 and TRBJ2-7, the full variable domain is EAGVVQSPRYKIIEKKQPVAFWCNPISGHNTLYWYLQNLGQGPELLIRYENEEAVDDSQLPKDRFSAERLKGVDSTLKIQPAELGDSAVYLCASALSSYEQYFGPGTRLTVT.

V usage is TRBV28 and J usage is TRBJ2-1; D assignment may be TRBD1 or TRBD2 (7 bases each). The germline CDR1 and CDR2 sequences are MDHEN and SYDVKM. The V end lost 10 bases, the J end lost 7 bases, and 23 bases lay between the germline ends. The CDR3 covers 15 residues. The CDR3 spells CATDVGEGARNEQFF. In nucleotides, the CDR3 is TGTGCCACAGATGTTGGGGAGGGGGCTCGGAATGAGCAGTTCTTC. Drawing the rest from reference TRBV28 and TRBJ2-1, the complete variable domain is DVKVTQSSRYLVKRTGEKVFLECVQDMDHENMFWYRQDPGLGLRLIYFSYDVKMKEKGDIPEGYSVSREKKERFSLILESASTNQTSMYLCATDVGEGARNEQFFGPGTRLTVL.

In DNA, the CDR3 is TGTGCCAGCAGCTTAGACCTGTACGGCGGGGAGCTGTTTTTT. Translating gives CASSLDLYGGELFF. The genes are TRBV11-3 and TRBJ2-2; no definite D call. This CDR3 has 14 residues. Trimming removed 0 bases from V and 7 bases from J, with 9 bases in between. Per the germline V gene, CDR1 is SGHNT and CDR2 is YENEEA.

Only a few counts were recorded for this clonotype. This chain joins TRBV4-1 and TRBJ1-3; D possibly corresponds to TRBD1 (6 bases). Germline values: CDR1 MGHRA, CDR2 YSYEKL. The CDR3 has 15 residues. The V end lost 6 bases, the J end lost 0 bases, and 12 bases lay between the germline ends. The CDR3 coding sequence is TGCGCCAGCAGTCCCCCCAGGGGCTCTGGAAACACCATATATTTT. This encodes CASSPPRGSGNTIYF.

This clonotype appeared a single time. The chain couples TRBV29-1 to TRBJ2-3; D perhaps matches TRBD2 (6 bases). Germline CDR1 reads SQVTM; CDR2 reads ANQGSEA. The CDR3 extends over 14 amino acids. V lost 4 bases and J 4 bases, leaving 15 bases between the germline ends. CDR3 loop: CSVVWRDKADTQYF. The CDR3 DNA reads TGCAGCGTTGTTTGGCGGGATAAGGCAGATACGCAGTATTTT.

The chain carries TRBV9 and TRBJ2-5; D not certain. The CDR3 covers 15 residues. V lost 0 bases to trimming and J lost 6 bases, with 15 bases between them. CDR1 and CDR2 from the germline V gene are SGDLS and YYNGEE. CDR3: CASSVVPGKVQTQYF. The CDR3 DNA follows: TGTGCCAGCAGCGTAGTCCCAGGAAAAGTACAGACCCAGTACTTC.

This chain joins TRBV2 and TRBJ2-1; D remains unclear. Germline CDR1 is SNHLY and CDR2 is FYNNEI. This CDR3 region has 13 residues. Between the trimmed V and J ends, which lost 2 bases and 5 bases, there was a span of 7 bases. The CDR3 region is CASSEWGNNEQFF. The CDR3 coding sequence is TGTGCCAGCAGTGAATGGGGTAACAATGAGCAGTTCTTC.

This clonotype was observed a single time. The chain recombines TRBV11-1 with TRBJ2-6; D gene unclear. This CDR3 spans 15 amino acids. Per the germline V gene, CDR1 is SGHAT and CDR2 is FQDESV (reference sequence). V was shortened by 8 bases and J by 0 bases, with 11 bases between the two germline ends. The CDR3 nucleotides read TGTGCCAGCCCTGCTTCCTACTCTGGGGCCAACGTCCTGACTTTC. Its protein is CASPASYSGANVLTF.